Each of the 13 T cell receptor beta chains below was sequenced from the same sample in a study of T-cell memory formation after mild COVID-19. TCRdb fed the 5' RACE reads into MiXCR, producing one record per CDR3 protein. The sample holds hundreds of thousands of distinct CDR3 sequences; roughly an eighth are singletons and the top ten take approximately 22%. The sequenced sample consisted of PBMCs or a T cell subset sorted from them (not recorded which). Every receptor here comes from a man younger than 35 who had mild COVID-19 (a few samples of this study predate the infection). Cell type and time point are not known.

The chain recombines TRBV4-3 with TRBJ1-4; no firm D call. Trimming shortened V by 4 bases and J by 8 bases, and 20 bases separated the two germline ends. Looked up from germline, CDR1 is LGHNA and CDR2 is YSLEER. This CDR3 spans 16 amino acids. This CDR3 is CASSPRGQGIREKLFF. The CDR3 region has the DNA TGCGCCAGCAGCCCCAGAGGCCAAGGAATTCGCGAAAAACTGTTTTTT.

This clonotype was seen only a few times. This rearrangement joins TRBV12-3 or TRBV12-4 to TRBJ2-7; TRBD1 aligns across 7 bases. This CDR3 has 14 amino acids. V lost 6 bases, J lost 2 bases, and 7 bases stayed unmatched. CDR3 amino acids: CASRSQGPTYEQYF. The CDR3 coding sequence is TGTGCCAGCAGGTCACAGGGGCCCACCTACGAGCAGTACTTC.

The rearrangement joins TRBV6-5 to TRBJ1-4; no clear D gene. V was clipped by 0 bases and J by 7 bases, with 12 bases between them. The CDR3 spans 15 residues. Germline-derived CDR1 and CDR2 are MNHEY and SVGAGI. The CDR3 region is CASSYSSHGGEKLFF. In DNA form, the CDR3 reads TGTGCCAGCAGTTACTCGTCACACGGAGGTGAAAAACTGTTTTTT.

The sample holds a few counts of this clonotype. The V call is TRBV29-1, the J call TRBJ2-7, with D unresolved. The CDR3 length is 13 residues. In germline, CDR1 is SQVTM, CDR2 ANQGSEA. Trimming pared 4 bases from V and 4 bases from J, leaving 14 bases between. The CDR3 DNA follows: TGCAGCGTTGGGGCGAAGACGGAGTACGAGCAGTACTTC. Its protein product is CSVGAKTEYEQYF.

The sample holds a few counts of this clonotype. The rearrangement joins TRBV4-3 to TRBJ1-2, with D possibly TRBD1 on 6 matching bases. The CDR3 totals 15 residues. Looked up from germline, CDR1 is LGHNA and CDR2 is YSLEER. V lost 4 bases to trimming and J lost 0 bases, with 12 bases between them. This chain's CDR3 is CASSPQGGANYGYTF. CDR3 in DNA: TGCGCCAGCAGCCCCCAAGGGGGGGCTAACTATGGCTACACCTTC.

The rearrangement uses TRBV2 and TRBJ1-1, with D maybe TRBD1 (5 bases). This CDR3 comprises 12 residues. The germline gives CDR1 SNHLY, CDR2 FYNNEI. Trimming shortened V by 2 bases and J by 10 bases, and 11 bases separated the two germline ends. CDR3 DNA sequence: TGTGCCAGCAGTGAACCCGGACAAACAGCTTTCTTT. Translation: CASSEPGQTAFF.

This clonotype was observed a handful of times. The chain combines TRBV4-3 with TRBJ2-3, with D unresolved. CDR3 length equals 18 residues. V lost 1 base and J 0 bases, leaving 17 bases between the germline ends. CDR1 LGHNA and CDR2 YSLEER come from the germline V gene. CDR3 in DNA: TGCGCCAGCAGCCAAGTGCAGAGGCTCGCTACTAGCACAGATACGCAGTATTTT. Translated, it gives CASSQVQRLATSTDTQYF.

This clonotype was seen more than once but under ten times. The chain is built from TRBV7-2 and TRBJ1-6, with D hard to call. The CDR3 consists of 13 residues. The germline V gene encodes CDR1 SGHTA and CDR2 FQGNSA. The V gene lost 1 base and the J gene lost 10 bases, with 8 bases spanning the gap. The CDR3 protein is CASSLEDGSPLHF. The CDR3 region has the DNA TGTGCCAGCAGCTTAGAAGACGGCTCACCCCTCCACTTT.

This clonotype was counted between two and nine times. The chain couples TRBV12-3 or TRBV12-4 to TRBJ2-7, with 12 nucleotides matching TRBD2. Unmatched junction bases numbered 5, after V lost 6 bases and J lost 2 bases. The CDR3 runs to 15 residues. The DNA for the CDR3 is TGTGCCAGCAGCTCACTAGCGGGGGGAGCCTACGAGCAGTACTTC. It yields the protein CASSSLAGGAYEQYF.

This sequence joins TRBV7-2 and TRBJ1-5; D is unresolved. V was clipped by 5 bases and J by 6 bases, with 17 bases between them. Germline values: CDR1 SGHTA, CDR2 FQGNSA. The length of the CDR3 is 15 residues. The CDR3 reads CASSAGPSASQPQHF. DNA for the CDR3: TGTGCCAGCAGCGCCGGACCTTCGGCGAGTCAGCCCCAGCATTTT.

The chain links TRBV6-6 to TRBJ1-2; TRBD1 matches at 9 bases. The CDR3 is made up of 14 amino acids. J lost 8 bases, V lost 5 bases, and 9 bases had no gene match. Germline values: CDR1 MNHNY, CDR2 SVGAGI (reference sequence). The DNA of the CDR3 is TGTGCCAGCAGTCCCCCGGACAGGGGCCACGGCTACACCTTC. Translated, it gives CASSPPDRGHGYTF.

The chain carries TRBV20-1 and TRBJ1-5, with 8 bases aligning to TRBD1. Germline CDR1 reads DFQATT; CDR2 reads SNEGSKA (reference sequence). The CDR3 is made up of 17 amino acids. V lost 2 bases to trimming and J lost 2 bases; unmatched junction nucleotides: 11. This CDR3 is CSARSRTGNIRNQPQHF. In nucleotides, the CDR3 is TGCAGTGCTAGATCCCGGACAGGGAACATCCGCAATCAGCCCCAGCATTTT.

Ten or more counts support this clonotype. The chain employs TRBV5-1 and TRBJ2-7; tentatively, D is TRBD1 or TRBD2 (5 bases each). Germline CDR1 SGHRS, CDR2 YFSETQ. Trimming left V 4 bases short and J 7 bases short, with 21 bases between. The CDR3 covers 15 residues. DNA for the CDR3: TGCGCCAGCAGCCCGGGGACGGCCTCCTCTAGAGAGCAGTACGTC. Its translation: CASSPGTASSREQYV.